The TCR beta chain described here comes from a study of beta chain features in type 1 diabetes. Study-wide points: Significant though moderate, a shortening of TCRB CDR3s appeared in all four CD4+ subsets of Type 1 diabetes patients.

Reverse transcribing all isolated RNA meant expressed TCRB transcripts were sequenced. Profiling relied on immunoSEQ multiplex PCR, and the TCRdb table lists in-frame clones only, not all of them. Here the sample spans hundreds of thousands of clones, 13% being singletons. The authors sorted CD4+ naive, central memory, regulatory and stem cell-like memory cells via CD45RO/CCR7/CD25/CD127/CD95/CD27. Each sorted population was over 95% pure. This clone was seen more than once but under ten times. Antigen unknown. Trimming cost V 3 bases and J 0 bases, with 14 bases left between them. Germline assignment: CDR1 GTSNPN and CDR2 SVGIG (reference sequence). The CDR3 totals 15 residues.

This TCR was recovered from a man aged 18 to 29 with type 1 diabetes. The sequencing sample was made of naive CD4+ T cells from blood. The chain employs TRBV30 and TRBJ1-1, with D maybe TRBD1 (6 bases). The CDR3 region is CAWSHDTGLNTEAFF. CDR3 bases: TGTGCCTGGAGCCATGATACAGGGTTGAACACTGAAGCTTTCTTT. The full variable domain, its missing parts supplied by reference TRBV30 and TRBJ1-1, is SQTIHQWPATLVQPVGSPLSLECTVEGTSNPNLYWYRQAAGRGLQLLFYSVGIGQISSEVPQNLSASRPQDRQFILSSKKLLLSDSGFYLCAWSHDTGLNTEAFFGQGTRLTVV.